A selection of T cell receptor beta chains follows, all from one sample in a study of T cells after yellow fever vaccination. One entry per CDR3 protein results from TCRdb running MiXCR on the 5' RACE reads. The repertoire includes over 100,000 distinct CDR3 sequences, 8% to 9.5% of them detected once, and about 25% sits in the top ten. Sequences were derived from CD8+ T cells sorted from PBMCs, sampled 45 days after the yellow fever booster vaccination. The receptors derive from a man aged 25 to 40 who received the YFV17D yellow fever vaccine. Both conserved end residues are part of each CDR3. Each record gives: CDR3 protein, CDR3 DNA, V gene, clone size, D gene, J gene. A D gene is named only where the DNA matches it firmly. A row's size may be missing; if present it is once, few, many or a size class.

CDR3: CASSLTSGNYEQYF
DNA: TGCGCCAGCAGCTTGACTAGCGGGAACTACGAGCAGTACTTC
V: TRBV5-1
size: few
D: TRBD2
J: TRBJ2-7

CDR3: CASSLGPGSYEQYF
DNA: TGTGCCAGCAGCTTAGGTCCGGGCTCCTACGAGCAGTACTTC
V: TRBV11-2
size: NA
D: NA
J: TRBJ2-7

CDR3: CASSLGPNSTEYNQPQHF
DNA: TGTGCCAGCAGTTTAGGCCCCAACTCGACAGAATACAATCAGCCCCAGCATTTT
V: TRBV28
size: many
D: NA
J: TRBJ1-5

CDR3: CASSQWDQAGEQYF
DNA: TGTGCCAGCAGCCAATGGGACCAAGCAGGCGAGCAGTACTTC
V: TRBV5-5
size: NA
D: NA
J: TRBJ2-7

CDR3: CASSYSSLNEQYF
DNA: TGTGCCAGCAGTTACTCGTCCTTGAACGAGCAGTACTTC
V: TRBV6-5
size: many
D: NA
J: TRBJ2-7

CDR3: CASSLLSNEQFF
DNA: TGTGCCAGCAGCTTACTCTCCAATGAGCAGTTCTTC
V: TRBV11-2
size: many
D: NA
J: TRBJ2-1

CDR3: CATSDLAGGRNEQFF
DNA: TGTGCCACCAGTGACTTAGCGGGAGGGCGCAATGAGCAGTTCTTC
V: TRBV24-1
size: many
D: TRBD2
J: TRBJ2-1

CDR3: CASSFGTGETYEQYF
DNA: TGTGCCAGCAGTTTCGGGACAGGGGAAACCTACGAGCAGTACTTC
V: TRBV12-3/TRBV12-4
size: many
D: TRBD1
J: TRBJ2-7

CDR3: CASGLSAHGELFF
DNA: TGTGCTAGTGGTTTATCCGCCCACGGGGAGCTGTTTTTT
V: TRBV12-5
size: many
D: NA
J: TRBJ2-2

CDR3: CASSGGLTDTQYF
DNA: TGTGCCAGCAGCGGCGGTTTAACAGATACGCAGTATTTT
V: TRBV7-3
size: many
D: NA
J: TRBJ2-3

CDR3: CASINSGSGTGELFF
DNA: TGCGCCAGCATCAATAGCGGGAGCGGCACCGGGGAGCTGTTTTTT
V: TRBV10-2
size: many
D: TRBD2
J: TRBJ2-2

CDR3: CSVWTSVTGELFF
DNA: TGCAGCGTATGGACTAGCGTCACCGGGGAGCTGTTTTTT
V: TRBV29-1
size: many
D: TRBD2
J: TRBJ2-2

CDR3: CASSLGGTHNEQFF
DNA: TGTGCCAGCAGCTTAGGCGGGACTCACAATGAGCAGTTCTTC
V: TRBV7-8
size: few
D: NA
J: TRBJ2-1

CDR3: CAAHNEQFF
DNA: TGCGCCGCCCACAATGAGCAGTTCTTC
V: TRBV5-1
size: many
D: NA
J: TRBJ2-1

CDR3: CASSSDSIYTGELFF
DNA: TGTGCCAGCAGTTCTGACAGTATTTACACCGGGGAGCTGTTTTTT
V: TRBV28
size: many
D: NA
J: TRBJ2-2

CDR3: CASSLSSGRGSSYNSPLHF
DNA: TGTGCCAGCAGTTTATCGTCGGGACGTGGGAGCTCCTATAATTCACCCCTCCACTTT
V: TRBV27
size: few
D: NA
J: TRBJ1-6

CDR3: CSARLAGGANEQFF
DNA: TGCAGTGCTAGGCTAGCGGGAGGGGCGAATGAGCAGTTCTTC
V: TRBV20-1
size: many
D: TRBD2
J: TRBJ2-1

CDR3: CASSVAGAAEAFF
DNA: TGTGCCAGCAGCGTAGCAGGGGCCGCTGAAGCTTTCTTT
V: TRBV9
size: NA
D: NA
J: TRBJ1-1

CDR3: CASSLTLGPNTEAFF
DNA: TGTGCCAGCAGCTTAACGTTGGGTCCGAACACTGAAGCTTTCTTT
V: TRBV7-3
size: NA
D: NA
J: TRBJ1-1

CDR3: CASTQRAGSYEQYF
DNA: TGTGCCAGCACCCAACGGGCAGGATCCTACGAGCAGTACTTC
V: TRBV7-2
size: many
D: NA
J: TRBJ2-7

CDR3: CASSTDRGLNEQYF
DNA: TGTGCCAGCAGTACAGACAGGGGGCTCAACGAGCAGTACTTC
V: TRBV6-5
size: many
D: TRBD1
J: TRBJ2-7

CDR3: CASSPGQGIGEQYF
DNA: TGTGCCAGCAGCCCCGGACAGGGGATTGGCGAGCAGTACTTC
V: TRBV7-9
size: many
D: TRBD1
J: TRBJ2-7

CDR3: CATSREAGSQWYEQFF
DNA: TGTGCCACCAGCAGAGAGGCGGGTTCCCAGTGGTATGAGCAGTTCTTC
V: TRBV15
size: many
D: NA
J: TRBJ2-1

CDR3: CASSLPPGQGTYEQYF
DNA: TGTGCCAGCAGCCTCCCGCCGGGACAGGGAACCTACGAGCAGTACTTC
V: TRBV7-6
size: NA
D: TRBD1
J: TRBJ2-7

CDR3: CASSLDRAYEQYF
DNA: TGTGCCAGCAGCTTAGACAGGGCTTACGAGCAGTACTTC
V: TRBV11-2
size: many
D: NA
J: TRBJ2-7

CDR3: CSATGTGVRGYTF
DNA: TGCAGTGCCACCGGGACAGGGGTACGTGGCTACACCTTC
V: TRBV20-1
size: few
D: TRBD1
J: TRBJ1-2

CDR3: CSVWQGANYGYTF
DNA: TGCAGCGTTTGGCAGGGCGCTAACTATGGCTACACCTTC
V: TRBV29-1
size: NA
D: NA
J: TRBJ1-2

CDR3: CASSFGPNTEAFF
DNA: TGTGCCAGCAGCTTCGGACCGAACACTGAAGCTTTCTTT
V: TRBV7-6
size: many
D: NA
J: TRBJ1-1

CDR3: CSVFAGTRLETQYF
DNA: TGCAGCGTCTTCGCCGGGACTAGGCTCGAGACCCAGTACTTC
V: TRBV29-1
size: many
D: TRBD2
J: TRBJ2-5

CDR3: CASSLRGETQYF
DNA: TGTGCCAGCAGCCTTCGGGGGGAGACCCAGTACTTC
V: TRBV7-9
size: many
D: NA
J: TRBJ2-5

CDR3: CASSQVRGPSYEQYF
DNA: TGCGCCAGCAGCCAAGTACGAGGACCCTCCTACGAGCAGTACTTC
V: TRBV4-3
size: many
D: NA
J: TRBJ2-7

CDR3: CASSYYTGSTDTQYF
DNA: TGTGCCAGCAGTTACTATACAGGATCGACAGATACGCAGTATTTT
V: TRBV6-5
size: many
D: NA
J: TRBJ2-3

CDR3: CSVVGGWSYNEQFF
DNA: TGCAGCGTTGTGGGGGGCTGGTCCTACAATGAGCAGTTCTTC
V: TRBV29-1
size: many
D: NA
J: TRBJ2-1

CDR3: CSATQAPQGSYEQYF
DNA: TGCAGTGCCACCCAGGCCCCCCAGGGCTCCTACGAGCAGTACTTC
V: TRBV20-1
size: many
D: NA
J: TRBJ2-7

CDR3: CATSEPTASYTGELFF
DNA: TGTGCCACCAGTGAGCCGACTGCGAGTTACACCGGGGAGCTGTTTTTT
V: TRBV24-1
size: many
D: NA
J: TRBJ2-2

CDR3: CASSQDAGYFYEQYF
DNA: TGCGCCAGCAGCCAAGACGCAGGGTATTTTTACGAGCAGTACTTC
V: TRBV4-3
size: many
D: NA
J: TRBJ2-7